Below are 2 T cell receptor beta chains sequenced from a single sample in a study of cytomegalovirus exposure and HLA in healthy donors. It was with 60 Vbeta and 13 Jbeta primers that the PCR ran. Clones were read by immunoSEQ multiplex PCR, and TCRdb kept only the in-frame ones, dropping some. The sample holds around 92,000 clones, around 79% seen once. Material: PBMCs. The receptors here all came from a female donor in good health and CMV-seropositive.

V and J are TRBV7-8 and TRBJ1-2, with D tentatively TRBD1 (6 bases). Germline CDR1 reads SGHVS; CDR2 reads FQNEAQ. The CDR3 consists of 15 residues. Trimming left V 4 bases short and J 4 bases short, with 16 bases between. CDR3 nucleotide sequence: TGTGCCAGCAGCTCCGGGGGGGGCGCAAGCTATGGCTACACCTTC. Protein sequence: CASSSGGGASYGYTF.

J is TRBJ2-1 and V is TRBV9; TRBD1 agrees at 8 bases. The CDR3 is made up of 15 amino acids. The germline V gene encodes CDR1 SGDLS and CDR2 YYNGEE. The J segment lost 8 bases and the V segment lost 1 base, leaving 8 bases of the junction unmatched. The CDR3 sequence: CASSVRAGGGDEQFF. CDR3 in DNA: TGTGCCAGCAGCGTAAGGGCAGGGGGCGGGGATGAGCAGTTCTTC.